These T cell receptor beta chains were read from a single sample in a study of cytomegalovirus exposure and HLA in healthy donors. TCRdb keeps only in-frame clones here, not all; method: immunoSEQ multiplex PCR. The sample shows 200,000 to 250,000 clones, 75% of them seen only once. Material for sequencing was PBMCs. The receptors originated from a woman aged 25 to 45 in good health and CMV-seronegative. Both conserved end residues are part of each CDR3. The D gene is left open where the match is weak. Expanded clones get a size class; other rows say once, few or many, or leave the size out.

D | size | J | V | DNA | CDR3
TRBD2 | - | TRBJ2-7 | TRBV5-4 | TGTGCCAGCAGCTACGGGGGGTCTTCCTCCTACGAGCAGTACTTC | CASSYGGSSSYEQYF
- | - | TRBJ2-7 | TRBV7-9 | TGTGCCAGCAGCCCAGGGGCCTACGAGCAGTACTTC | CASSPGAYEQYF
TRBD2 | - | TRBJ2-7 | TRBV5-4 | TGTGCCAGCAGCTCACCGACTAGCGGGGGGGTATACGAGCAGTACTTC | CASSSPTSGGVYEQYF
- | - | TRBJ2-1 | TRBV10-1 | TGCGCCAGCAGTGAGTCAGGGGGCTACAATGAGCAGTTCTTC | CASSESGGYNEQFF
- | - | TRBJ2-6 | TRBV19 | TGTGCCAGTAGGTCACCCTCAGGATTTGGCTCTGGGGCCAACGTCCTGACTTTC | CASRSPSGFGSGANVLTF
- | - | TRBJ1-2 | TRBV10-2 | TGCGCCAGCAGACCAACCGGGCAGGGCAACTATGGCTACACCTTC | CASRPTGQGNYGYTF
TRBD2 | - | TRBJ2-2 | TRBV10-2 | TGCGCCAGCAGTTTGACTAGCGGGGGGGCCGGCACCGGGGAGCTGTTTTTT | CASSLTSGGAGTGELFF
TRBD1 | - | TRBJ1-5 | TRBV6-1 | TGTGCCAGCAGTGCAGACAGGGGCGAAGGGACCCAGCATTTT | CASSADRGEGTQHF
TRBD2 | - | TRBJ2-3 | TRBV7-2 | TGTGCCAGCAGTCTCAAAGCGGGGACCACAGATACGCAGTATTTT | CASSLKAGTTDTQYF
- | - | TRBJ2-5 | TRBV11-3 | TGTGCCAGCAGCTTATCCGGGTTTTCACCAGAGACCCAGTACTTC | CASSLSGFSPETQYF
TRBD2 | - | TRBJ2-1 | TRBV19 | TGTGCCAGTAGTCTCCCTCCTCTAGCGGGAGGGTCCTACAATGAGCAGTTCTTC | CASSLPPLAGGSYNEQFF
TRBD2 | - | TRBJ2-3 | TRBV10-3 | TGTGCCACTTCAGTCTCCGGGGGGGCAGGAGATACGCAGTATTTT | CATSVSGGAGDTQYF
TRBD2 | - | TRBJ2-7 | TRBV18 | TGTGCCAGCTCCCCTACGGGGGGCTCCTACGAGCAGTACTTC | CASSPTGGSYEQYF
TRBD1 | few | TRBJ2-4 | TRBV5-4 | TGTGCCAGCAGCTTAGGACAGGGTAGCCTTCAGTACTTC | CASSLGQGSLQYF
TRBD1 | - | TRBJ1-1 | TRBV7-9 | TGTGCCAGCAGCCGCGGACAGGGTTCCACTGAAGCTTTCTTT | CASSRGQGSTEAFF
TRBD2 | - | TRBJ2-7 | TRBV4-1 | TGCGCCAGCAGCCAAGTGGGGGGCGGGAGGAGGAACGAGCAGTACTTC | CASSQVGGGRRNEQYF
- | few | TRBJ1-1 | TRBV11-3 | TGTGCCAGCAGCTTAGGTGCGGTGAACACTGAAGCTTTCTTT | CASSLGAVNTEAFF
TRBD1 | - | TRBJ1-3 | TRBV16 | TGTGCCAGCAGCCAATCTCAGGGGGCTTCAGGAAACACCATATATTTT | CASSQSQGASGNTIYF
TRBD1 | - | TRBJ2-1 | TRBV19 | TGTGCCAGTAGTATAATAGGGCAGGGGGCCTACAATGAGCAGTTCTTC | CASSIIGQGAYNEQFF
- | - | TRBJ1-6 | TRBV6-5 | TGTGCCAGCAGTACGGGCTCCTATAATTCACCCCTCCACTTT | CASSTGSYNSPLHF
- | - | TRBJ2-7 | TRBV7-9 | TGTGCCAGCAGCCTCTCCTACGAGCAGTACTTC | CASSLSYEQYF
- | - | TRBJ1-2 | TRBV6-1 | TGTGCCAGCACCTTTGGCAGTGCCTATGGCTACACCTTC | CASTFGSAYGYTF
TRBD2 | - | TRBJ2-1 | TRBV30 | TGTGCCTGGAGTCGAGCGGGACTTAGGAATGAGCAGTTCTTC | CAWSRAGLRNEQFF
- | - | TRBJ2-5 | TRBV13 | TGTGCCAGCAGCTCGCGACAGGAGAGGCCCCAGTACTTC | CASSSRQERPQYF
TRBD2 | - | TRBJ2-7 | TRBV28 | TGTGCCAGCAGTATTCCGGGACTAGGGTCGGGCGAGCAGTACTTC | CASSIPGLGSGEQYF
TRBD2 | - | TRBJ2-1 | TRBV5-1 | TGCGCCAGCAGCTTGTTTGCTAGCGGGAGCTCTGGCTACAATGAGCAGTTCTTC | CASSLFASGSSGYNEQFF
TRBD2 | few | TRBJ2-5 | TRBV7-9 | TGTGCCAGCAGCCCTCACCTAGCGGGGGGGGAGACCCAGTACTTC | CASSPHLAGGETQYF
TRBD1 | - | TRBJ1-2 | TRBV10-1 | TGCGCCAGCAGATTACGGGACAGGGAGGGCTACACCTTC | CASRLRDREGYTF
TRBD1 | - | TRBJ2-4 | TRBV5-1 | TGCGCCAGCAGTCCCGGGACAGATCAGTACTTC | CASSPGTDQYF
TRBD1 | - | TRBJ1-2 | TRBV27 | TGTGCCAGCAGTTCCGGGACAGGGTATGGCTATGGCTACACCTTC | CASSSGTGYGYGYTF
- | - | TRBJ1-1 | TRBV28 | TGTGCCAGCAGTTTTTTACGCCGTGAGTTTGAAGCTTTCTTT | CASSFLRREFEAFF
- | - | TRBJ1-6 | TRBV15 | TGTGCCACCAGCAGAGAAATACAGGATTCACCCCTCCACTTT | CATSREIQDSPLHF
- | - | TRBJ2-7 | TRBV2 | TGTGCCAGCAGCAACCCGGGGTACGAGCAGTACTTC | CASSNPGYEQYF
TRBD1 | - | TRBJ1-1 | TRBV5-1 | TGCGCCAGCAGCAGGACAGGGGCTCGAATGAACACTGAAGCTTTCTTT | CASSRTGARMNTEAFF
TRBD2 | - | TRBJ2-5 | TRBV5-6 | TGTGCCAGCAGCCTTAGCGGGGGAACCGGGACCCAGTACTTC | CASSLSGGTGTQYF
TRBD2 | once | TRBJ2-7 | TRBV11-3 | TGTGCCAGCAGCTTGCCCGCTAGCGGGAGCCCCTACGAGCAGTACTTC | CASSLPASGSPYEQYF
- | - | TRBJ2-7 | TRBV6-6 | TGTGCCAGCAGTTACTCTTCGCAGACCTACGAGCAGTACTTC | CASSYSSQTYEQYF
- | - | TRBJ1-5 | TRBV7-8 | TGTGCCAGCAGCTTAGGAAGCAAAAGCCAGCCCCAGCATTTT | CASSLGSKSQPQHF
TRBD2 | - | TRBJ2-5 | TRBV6-6 | TGTGCCAGCAGTTATCCGGGACTAGCGAGTCGAGACCAGTACTTC | CASSYPGLASRDQYF
- | - | TRBJ1-1 | TRBV4-1 | TGCGCCAGCAGCCAAGGCCCGACAGAAGCTTTCTTT | CASSQGPTEAFF
- | - | TRBJ2-3 | TRBV4-1 | TGCGCCAGCAGCCAAGATGTGGGGAGAGGTACGCAGTATTTT | CASSQDVGRGTQYF
TRBD2 | - | TRBJ2-7 | TRBV5-1 | TGCGCCAGCAGCCCGGGACTAGCGTACGAGCAGTACTTC | CASSPGLAYEQYF
TRBD2 | - | TRBJ2-1 | TRBV30 | TGTGCCTGGAGTGTAAGGTTTACTAGCGGGAGCGGTGAGCAGTTCTTC | CAWSVRFTSGSGEQFF
TRBD1 | - | TRBJ1-2 | TRBV5-7 | TGTGCCAGCAGCGCGACAGGGAACAATGGCTACACCTTC | CASSATGNNGYTF
TRBD2 | - | TRBJ2-1 | TRBV5-1 | TGCGCCAGCAGCTGGAGTACTAGCGGGCACTCCTACAATGAGCAGTTCTTC | CASSWSTSGHSYNEQFF
- | few | TRBJ2-5 | TRBV15 | TGTGCCTGTAGCCGACAGAAAGAGACCCAGTACTTC | CACSRQKETQYF
TRBD1 | - | TRBJ2-7 | TRBV4-1 | TGCGCCAGCAGCCAAATGGACAGGGGGATCTCCTACGAGCAGTACTTC | CASSQMDRGISYEQYF
- | - | TRBJ1-1 | TRBV9 | TGTGCCAGCAGCGTAGCGGACGGGATGAACACTGAAGCTTTCTTT | CASSVADGMNTEAFF
- | - | TRBJ1-1 | TRBV9 | TGTGCCAGCAGCGTCGTACAGGGGAACACTGAAGCTTTCTTT | CASSVVQGNTEAFF
TRBD2 | - | TRBJ2-1 | TRBV29-1 | TGCAGCGTCGTAGCGGGTCTGAACAATGAGCAGTTCTTC | CSVVAGLNNEQFF